These 2 T cell receptor beta chains originate from one sample sequenced in a study of T cells after yellow fever vaccination. TCRdb re-analysed the 5' RACE reads in MiXCR, keeping a single row per CDR3 protein. The table lists more than 110,000 distinct CDR3 sequences, around 6.3% of them singletons. The sample in question was CD4+ T cells sorted from PBMCs, obtained 10 days after the yellow fever booster vaccination. All receptors derive from a man in his thirties or forties who received the YFV17D yellow fever vaccine.

The V call is TRBV5-1, the J call TRBJ2-7, with D possibly TRBD2 on 6 matching bases. V lost 0 bases and J 4 bases, leaving 11 bases between the germline ends. The V gene's germline CDR1 is SGHRS and CDR2 YFSETQ. This CDR3 spans 14 amino acids. CDR3 coding DNA: TGCGCCAGCAGCTTGGACGGGGGATTTTACGAGCAGTACTTC. Translated, it gives CASSLDGGFYEQYF.

There are many counts of this clonotype. This chain connects TRBV20-1 to TRBJ2-1; no definite D call. The CDR3 sequence is 12 residues long. CDR1 is DFQATT and CDR2 is SNEGSKA in the germline V gene (reference sequence). V was trimmed by 2 bases and J by 7 bases, leaving 9 bases between them. CDR3 amino acids: CSARRIRNEQFF. The DNA for the CDR3 is TGCAGTGCTAGAAGAATAAGGAATGAGCAGTTCTTC.